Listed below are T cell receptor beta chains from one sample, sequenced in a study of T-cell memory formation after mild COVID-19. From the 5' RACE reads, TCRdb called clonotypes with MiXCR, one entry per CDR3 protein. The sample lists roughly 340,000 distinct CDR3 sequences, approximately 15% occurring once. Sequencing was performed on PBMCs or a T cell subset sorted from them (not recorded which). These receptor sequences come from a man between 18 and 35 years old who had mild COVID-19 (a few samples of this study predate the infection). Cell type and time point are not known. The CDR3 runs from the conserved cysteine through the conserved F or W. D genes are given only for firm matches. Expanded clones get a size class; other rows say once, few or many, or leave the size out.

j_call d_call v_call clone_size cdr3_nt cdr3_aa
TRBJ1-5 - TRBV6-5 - TGTGCCAGCAGTCAGAGGAGAGATCAGCCCCAGCATTTT CASSQRRDQPQHF
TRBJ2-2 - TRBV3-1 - TGTGCCAGCAGCCAAGATTTGAACACCGGGGAGCTGTTTTTT CASSQDLNTGELFF
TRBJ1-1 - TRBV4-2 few TGTGCCAGCAGCGAAATAGGACGGAACACTGAAGCTTTCTTT CASSEIGRNTEAFF
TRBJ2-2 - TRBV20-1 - TGCAGTGCCCCCCTCCACTTGAACACCGGGGAGCTGTTTTTT CSAPLHLNTGELFF
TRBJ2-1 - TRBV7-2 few TGTGCCAGCAGCTTAAGAGATACATCCGAGCAGTTCTTC CASSLRDTSEQFF
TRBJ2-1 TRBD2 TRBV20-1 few TGCAGTGCCCTGGGGAGAGCGGGGGGCCCCGCTGAGCAGTTCTTC CSALGRAGGPAEQFF
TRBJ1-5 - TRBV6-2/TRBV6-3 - TGTGCCAGCAGTTACGTCGCGGGCGGCCATAGCAATCAGCCCCAGCATTTT CASSYVAGGHSNQPQHF
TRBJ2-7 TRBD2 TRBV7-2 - TGTGCCAGCAGCTTAGTTCGGGGGGGCATCTACGAGCAGTACTTC CASSLVRGGIYEQYF
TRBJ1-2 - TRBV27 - TGTGCCAGCACCCATAGGGGGTCTTCTAACTATGGCTACACCTTC CASTHRGSSNYGYTF
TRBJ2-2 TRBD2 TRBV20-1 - TGCAGTGCTTCAAGACGGGGGGAACCCACCGGGGAGCTGTTTTTT CSASRRGEPTGELFF
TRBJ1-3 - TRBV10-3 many TGTGCCATCAGACTCGGGGGGCGGTCTGGAAACACCATATATTTT CAIRLGGRSGNTIYF
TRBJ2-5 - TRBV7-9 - TGTGCCAGCAGCTTACCAGGGAACCTTAAAGAGACCCAGTACTTC CASSLPGNLKETQYF
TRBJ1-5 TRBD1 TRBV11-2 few TGTGCCAGCAGCATGGGGGGGACAGGGGGCCGCTGGGGCAATCAGCCCCAGCATTTT CASSMGGTGGRWGNQPQHF
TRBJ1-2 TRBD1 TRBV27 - TGTGCCAGCACCCGTTCAGGGGGGGGAGACTACACCTTC CASTRSGGGDYTF
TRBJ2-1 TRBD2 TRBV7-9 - TGTGCCAGCAGCCCCACTAGCGGGGGCCGCCATGAGCAGTTCTTC CASSPTSGGRHEQFF
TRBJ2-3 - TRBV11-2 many TGTGCCAGCAGCTCCGGGCCTACGCAGTATTTT CASSSGPTQYF
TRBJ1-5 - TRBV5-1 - TGCGCCAGCAGCTTGGCCGGGCAGGAAAATCAGCCCCAGCATTTT CASSLAGQENQPQHF
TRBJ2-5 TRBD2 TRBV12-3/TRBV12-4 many TGTGCCAGCAGTCCGGGACTAGCGGGGGTACAGTACTTC CASSPGLAGVQYF
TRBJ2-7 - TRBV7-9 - TGTGCCAGCAGCTTTACGGGAAGACACCACTCCTACGAGCAGTACTTC CASSFTGRHHSYEQYF
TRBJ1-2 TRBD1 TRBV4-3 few TGCGCCAGCAGCCAAGATCCGAACAGGGGAAATGGCTACACCTTC CASSQDPNRGNGYTF
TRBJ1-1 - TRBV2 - TGTGCCAGCACAGGGGAGACGAACACTGAAGCTTTCTTT CASTGETNTEAFF
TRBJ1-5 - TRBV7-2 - TGTGCCAGCAGCTTGTTTGGCCAGCCCCAGCATTTT CASSLFGQPQHF
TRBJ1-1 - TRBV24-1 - TGTGCCACCAGTGATTTCGGGGGGGAAGCTTTCTTT CATSDFGGEAFF
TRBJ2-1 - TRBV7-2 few TGTGCCAGCAGCTTCCGGGACGGACACAATGAGCAGTTCTTC CASSFRDGHNEQFF
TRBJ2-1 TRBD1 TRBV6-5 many TGTGCCAGCAGTCGGGACAGGGGGGCCGGTGAGCAGTTCTTC CASSRDRGAGEQFF
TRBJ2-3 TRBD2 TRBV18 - TGTGCCAGCTCACCACCGGAGCGGGGCCTTATCACAGATACGCAGTATTTT CASSPPERGLITDTQYF
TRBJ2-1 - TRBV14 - TGTGCCAGCAGCCCCTCTTGGAACTACAATGAGCAGTTCTTC CASSPSWNYNEQFF
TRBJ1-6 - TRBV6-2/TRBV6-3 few TGTGCCAGCAGTTTCTTAGAGGAGGAGGCCCTCCACTTT CASSFLEEEALHF
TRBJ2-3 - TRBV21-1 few TGTGCCAGCAGCCGGGACAGTTCGTGGGGACTAGAGACAAGGGATACGCAGTATTTT CASSRDSSWGLETRDTQYF
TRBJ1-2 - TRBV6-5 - TGTGCCAGCAGTTCCCCGGGACAACGAGGTCGGTATGGCTACACCTTC CASSSPGQRGRYGYTF
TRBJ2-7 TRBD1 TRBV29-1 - TGCAGCGTTGGGGGACAGGGGTACGAGCAGTACTTC CSVGGQGYEQYF
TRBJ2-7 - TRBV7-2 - TGTGCCAGCAGCTTAGCTTGGGGACGAGAGTACGAGCAGTACTTC CASSLAWGREYEQYF
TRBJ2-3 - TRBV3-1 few TGTGCCAGCAGCCAAGTCCCGTCGGCGCAGTATTTT CASSQVPSAQYF
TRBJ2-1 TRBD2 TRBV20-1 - TGCAGTGCCATACTAGCGGGGCCCCACAATGAGCAGTTCTTC CSAILAGPHNEQFF
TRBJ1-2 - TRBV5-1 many TGCGCCAGCAGCTTGGACATCTATGGCTACACCTTC CASSLDIYGYTF
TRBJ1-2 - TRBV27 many TGTGCCAGCAGTTTACAGGCCCCTAGATACGATGGCTACACCTTC CASSLQAPRYDGYTF
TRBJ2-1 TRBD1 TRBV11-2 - TGTGCCAGCAGCTTAGAACAGGGGAACTACAATGAGCAGTTCTTC CASSLEQGNYNEQFF
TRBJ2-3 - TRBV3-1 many TGTGCCAGCAGCCAAGGACGTACGCAGTATTTT CASSQGRTQYF
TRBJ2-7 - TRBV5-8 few TGTGCCAGCAGCTTGGCCCCCAGTGACGAGCAGTACTTC CASSLAPSDEQYF
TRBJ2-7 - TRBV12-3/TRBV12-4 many TGTGCCAGCAGTTTATGGGGGCCCTACGAGCAGTACTTC CASSLWGPYEQYF
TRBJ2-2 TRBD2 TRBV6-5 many TGTGCCAGCAGTTATTGGCCAGCGGGGGGGCGAGACGGGGAGCTGTTTTTT CASSYWPAGGRDGELFF
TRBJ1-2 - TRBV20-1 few TGCAGTGCTCGGGCGCCTTTCGGCGGCTACACCTTC CSARAPFGGYTF
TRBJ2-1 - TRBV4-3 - TGCGCCAGCAGCCAGAGGGGGAGCCCCTACAATGAGCAGTTCTTC CASSQRGSPYNEQFF
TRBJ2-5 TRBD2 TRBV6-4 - TGTGCCGCCCCCCGTGCTAGCGGGGGGCCAGAAGAGACCCAGTACTTC CAAPRASGGPEETQYF
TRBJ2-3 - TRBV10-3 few TGTGCCATCAGTGGTGGGGGGAGCACAGATACGCAGTATTTT CAISGGGSTDTQYF
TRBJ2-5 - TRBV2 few TGTGCCAGCTGCGGAGACCAAGAGACCCAGTACTTC CASCGDQETQYF
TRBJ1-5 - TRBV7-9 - TGTGCCAGCACCGCGGACAGCCATGAGCCCCAGCATTTT CASTADSHEPQHF
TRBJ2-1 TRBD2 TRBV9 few TGTGCCAGCAGCGGGGGACTAGTCTCGGGCAATGAGCAGTTCTTC CASSGGLVSGNEQFF
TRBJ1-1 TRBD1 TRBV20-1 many TGCAGTGCTAGGCCCCGGACAGGGCCGAACACTGAAGCTTTCTTT CSARPRTGPNTEAFF
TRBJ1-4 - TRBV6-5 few TGTGCCAGCAGGCACCGGGGCTCTAATGAAAAACTGTTTTTT CASRHRGSNEKLFF
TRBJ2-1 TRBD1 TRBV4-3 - TGCGCCAGCAGTCGAGGGACAGCTCGCTACAATGAGCAGTTCTTC CASSRGTARYNEQFF
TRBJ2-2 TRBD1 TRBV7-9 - TGTGCCAGCAGCTTGAGGGGGCGCGACACCGGGGAGCTGTTTTTT CASSLRGRDTGELFF
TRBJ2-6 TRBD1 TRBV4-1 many TGCGCCAGCAGCCACCGGACAGGGAATTTCATCTCTGGGGCCAACGTCCTGACTTTC CASSHRTGNFISGANVLTF
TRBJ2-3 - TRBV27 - TGTGCCAGCAGTGCAACAGCCCCCGGAGATACGCAGTATTTT CASSATAPGDTQYF
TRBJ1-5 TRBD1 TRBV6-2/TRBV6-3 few TGTGCCAGCAGTTACCTGGACAGGGGGCAGCCCCAGCATTTT CASSYLDRGQPQHF
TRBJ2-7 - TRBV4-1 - TGCGCCAGCAGCCAAGAATTCAGGGCCTACGAGCAGTACTTC CASSQEFRAYEQYF
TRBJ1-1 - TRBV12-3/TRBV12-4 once TGTGCCAGCAGTTTAGGGAGCAGGAACACTGAAGCTTTCTTT CASSLGSRNTEAFF
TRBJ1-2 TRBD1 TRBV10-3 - TGTGCCGCCAGGGGGGGTACCTATGGCTACACCTTC CAARGGTYGYTF
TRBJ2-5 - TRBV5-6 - TGTGCCACCGGACACGACCAGTACTTC CATGHDQYF